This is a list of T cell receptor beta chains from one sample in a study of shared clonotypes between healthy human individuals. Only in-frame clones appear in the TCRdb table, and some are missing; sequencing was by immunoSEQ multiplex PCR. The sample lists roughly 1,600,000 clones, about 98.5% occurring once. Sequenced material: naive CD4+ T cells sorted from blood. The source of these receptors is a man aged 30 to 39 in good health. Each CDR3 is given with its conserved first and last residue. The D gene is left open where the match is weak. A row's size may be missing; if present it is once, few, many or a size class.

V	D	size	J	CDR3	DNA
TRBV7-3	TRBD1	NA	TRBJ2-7	CASSLLGGGSYEQYF	TGTGCCAGCAGCTTATTAGGGGGCGGGTCCTACGAGCAGTACTTC
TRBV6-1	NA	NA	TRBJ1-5	CASSVNWGNQPQHF	TGTGCCAGCAGTGTGAACTGGGGCAATCAGCCCCAGCATTTT
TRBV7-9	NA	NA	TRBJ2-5	CASSLGRTDGETQYF	TGTGCCAGCAGCTTAGGTAGGACGGATGGGGAGACCCAGTACTTC
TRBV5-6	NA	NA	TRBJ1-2	CASSSGFSASYGYTF	TGTGCCAGCAGCTCCGGGTTTTCGGCCTCCTATGGCTACACCTTC
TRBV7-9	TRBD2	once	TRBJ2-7	CASSLGPSGSSYEQYF	TGTGCCAGCAGCTTAGGGCCTAGCGGTAGCTCCTACGAGCAGTACTTC
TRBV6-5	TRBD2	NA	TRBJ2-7	CASSYSTGLAALQYF	TGTGCCAGCAGTTACTCCACGGGACTAGCGGCCTTGCAGTACTTC
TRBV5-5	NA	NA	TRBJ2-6	CASRYREAGANVLTF	TGTGCCAGCAGATACAGGGAAGCTGGGGCCAACGTCCTGACTTTC
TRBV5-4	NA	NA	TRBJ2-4	CASSLGLAERQYF	TGTGCCAGCAGCTTGGGCCTAGCCGAGAGACAGTACTTC
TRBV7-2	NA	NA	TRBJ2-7	CASSFAQGTYEQYF	TGTGCCAGCAGCTTCGCGCAGGGAACCTACGAGCAGTACTTC
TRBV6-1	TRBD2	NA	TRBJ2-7	CASIFSGRGQEQYF	TGTGCCAGCATCTTTAGCGGGAGAGGGCAGGAGCAGTACTTC
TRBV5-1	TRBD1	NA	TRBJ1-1	CASSFDGTGGLAFF	TGCGCCAGCAGCTTTGATGGGACAGGGGGTCTAGCTTTCTTT